What follows is one TCR beta chain and its context. This specimen belongs to a study of PD-L1 blockade in urothelial cancer. Only in-frame clones appear in the TCRdb table, and some are missing; sequencing was by immunoSEQ multiplex PCR. The profile shows 70,000 to 80,000 clones, just under 85% of them singletons. The CDR3 loop spans 15 amino acids. The ends were cut back, 4 bases at V and 1 base at J, with 13 bases in the middle. Germline assignment: CDR1 SGHVS and CDR2 FNYEAQ. The time point here: pretreatment peripheral blood. The sample was PBMCs, taken around atezolizumab (anti-PD-L1) treatment. The TCR comes from a man aged 35 to 55 with urothelial cancer. This rearrangement joins TRBV7-6 to TRBJ1-1; D is ambiguous. The CDR3 region has the DNA TGTGCCAGCAGCTCCGCGGCGCCTGGGAACACTGAAGCTTTCTTT. The encoded protein is CASSSAAPGNTEAFF.